The T cell receptor beta chain under discussion was sequenced for a study of blood T cell repertoires in COVID-19. As for the study in general: PBMCs, B-cell-depleted T cells, or T cells were the source of the cDNA or gDNA that made up the material.

Trimming took off 3 bases at V and 7 bases at J, with 27 bases between the two ends. This CDR3 has 18 residues. Looked up from germline, CDR1 is LGHNT and CDR2 is FRNRAP. Participants were placed into cohorts based on the clinical history they reported. Using immunoSEQ multiplex PCR, the repertoire was profiled, and TCRdb retains in-frame clones only, with some absent. The sample shows almost 400,000 clones, about nine tenths of them seen only once. The rearrangement links TRBV12-5 to TRBJ1-2, with D possibly TRBD1 on 5 matching bases. The sequence was collected from a woman between 25 and 40 years old who had recovered from COVID-19. The material sequenced was PBMCs or T cells enriched from blood (not recorded which). In DNA form, the CDR3 reads TGTGCTAGTGGTTTCGGGGGGACGGAGCGCGGAACCGCCCCTGGCTACACCTTC. Its translation is CASGFGGTERGTAPGYTF.